The clone carrying this TCR beta chain was picked up many times. Its target is not known. Germline values: CDR1 SGHAT, CDR2 FQDESV (reference sequence). The V segment lost 2 bases and the J segment 3 bases; nucleotides outside the gene matches: 9. The CDR3 contains 16 residues. Treatment of any kind had been given to no patient before thyroid surgery. The data belong to a study of metastatic and nonmetastatic thyroid tumors. Overall study results and limits: For both blood and tumor, malignant thyroid tumors reportedly showed significantly higher TCR beta diversity than benign nodules did.

In the authors' workflow: The study built a papillary thyroid cancer distant-metastasis classifier from CDR3 differences across clinicopathological groups. TCRdb re-called clones from the PCR reads using MiXCR. The V and J calls and clone size are TCRdb's, not the authors'. The sample lists roughly 98,000 clones; more than 13% were seen once. The gene calls are TRBV11-1 and TRBJ2-7; 8 bases align to TRBD1. The TCR sequence derives from a female donor with papillary thyroid cancer or a benign thyroid nodule (not recorded which). Some clones in this sample may be carry-over from other donors' samples. Sequencing was done on a sample of blood. CDR3 amino acids: CASSLIRGQGFYEQYF. CDR3 coding DNA: TGTGCCAGCAGCTTAATTCGCGGACAGGGATTCTACGAGCAGTACTTC.